The 11 T cell receptor beta chains given below trace back to one sample, sequenced in a study of shared clonotypes between healthy human individuals. This table comes from immunoSEQ multiplex PCR, and its TCRdb copy is limited to in-frame clones, with some not included. Found here are about 2 million clones, 85% to 95% of them singletons; the top ten hold roughly 0.13%. Sequenced material: naive CD4+ T cells sorted from blood. Subset described: CD45RA+ positively selected. All receptors derive from a man aged 18 to 30 in good health.

The V gene is TRBV7-9, the J gene TRBJ1-1; 9 nucleotides agree with TRBD1. CDR1 and CDR2 (germline): SEHNR, FQNEAQ (reference sequence). The CDR3 totals 12 residues. The J segment lost 10 bases and the V segment lost 5 bases, leaving 5 bases of the junction unmatched. The DNA of the CDR3 is TGTGCCAGCAGCCCTTCGACAGGGGGAGCTTTCTTT. The encoded protein is CASSPSTGGAFF.

The chain links TRBV6-5 to TRBJ2-3; D remains unclear. The V end lost 6 bases, the J end lost 6 bases, and 10 bases lay between the germline ends. This CDR3 contains 12 residues. In germline, CDR1 is MNHEY, CDR2 SVGAGI. CDR3 DNA sequence: TGTGCCAGCAGCAACGCAAGGGATACGCAGTATTTT. This codes for CASSNARDTQYF.

This chain connects TRBV6-5 to TRBJ1-2, with D uncertain. This CDR3 has 12 amino acids. Per germline, CDR1 MNHEY and CDR2 SVGAGI. Between the trimmed V and J ends, which lost 5 bases and 8 bases, there was a span of 12 bases. The CDR3 protein is CASSLDRGGYTF. CDR3 sequence (DNA): TGTGCCAGCAGTCTCGATCGAGGAGGCTACACCTTC.

The V call is TRBV7-9, the J call TRBJ1-5; tentative D call: TRBD1 (6 bases). Germline V gene sequence: CDR1 SEHNR, CDR2 FQNEAQ (reference sequence). The V end lost 3 bases, the J end lost 7 bases, and 10 bases lay between the germline ends. This CDR3 has 13 residues. CDR3: CASSLGGQQPQHF. CDR3 sequence (DNA): TGTGCCAGCAGCTTGGGGGGACAACAGCCCCAGCATTTT.

V and J are TRBV18 and TRBJ1-1; possibly TRBD1 for D (5 bases). The length of the CDR3 is 15 residues. V was trimmed by 2 bases and J by 0 bases, leaving 10 bases between them. Germline V gene data show CDR1 as KGHSH and CDR2 as LQKENI. The CDR3 spells CASSPSRGMNTEAFF. The DNA of the CDR3 is TGTGCCAGCTCACCATCTCGGGGGATGAACACTGAAGCTTTCTTT.

The rearrangement links TRBV5-4 to TRBJ1-1; D gene ambiguous. From germline, CDR1 is SGHNT and CDR2 YYREEE (reference sequence). The CDR3 sequence is 14 residues long. V lost 7 bases and J lost 1, with 14 bases in between. The CDR3 sequence is CASLEGAGNTEAFF. CDR3 sequence (DNA): TGTGCCAGCTTGGAAGGCGCAGGGAACACTGAAGCTTTCTTT.

This clone was seen once. The rearrangement links TRBV10-1 to TRBJ1-2; a possible D gene is TRBD1 (5 bases). Germline CDR1 is WNHNN and CDR2 is SYGVQD (reference sequence). The CDR3 consists of 13 residues. The germline V and J ends were trimmed by 4 bases and 6 bases, with 12 bases remaining between them. CDR3 amino acids: CASSAGLVNGYTF. The CDR3 DNA follows: TGCGCCAGCAGTGCGGGACTGGTGAATGGCTACACCTTC.

CDR3: CASSIPASVNTEAFF. The CDR3 bases are TGTGCCAGTAGTATACCTGCTTCGGTGAACACTGAAGCTTTCTTT. This rearrangement joins TRBV19 to TRBJ1-1, with unresolved D. V gave up 2 bases and J gave up 0 bases, with 10 bases separating them. Germline assignment: CDR1 LNHDA and CDR2 SQIVND (reference sequence). CDR3 size: 15 residues. The full variable domain, with the rest looked up from reference TRBV19 and TRBJ1-1, is DGGITQSPKYLFRKEGQNVTLSCEQNLNHDAMYWYRQDPGQGLRLIYYSQIVNDFQKGDIAEGYSVSREKKESFPLTVTSAQKNPTAFYLCASSIPASVNTEAFFGQGTRLTVV.

The chain joins TRBV27 to TRBJ2-3; D perhaps matches TRBD2 (6 bases). Trimming took off 3 bases at V and 0 bases at J, with 7 bases between the two ends. Germline V lookup: CDR1 MNHEY, CDR2 SMNVEV (reference sequence). The CDR3 loop spans 14 amino acids. This chain's CDR3 is CASSFRGSTDTQYF. CDR3 coding DNA: TGTGCCAGCAGTTTCCGGGGGAGCACAGATACGCAGTATTTT.

This clone was detected once. The chain combines TRBV7-2 with TRBJ2-5; possibly TRBD2 for D (6 bases). Germline CDR1 and CDR2: SGHTA and FQGNSA. The CDR3 runs 13 residues. V lost 6 bases to trimming and J lost 7 bases, with 15 bases between them. The CDR3 spells CASSWTGTATQYF. As DNA, the CDR3 is TGTGCCAGCAGTTGGACGGGGACTGCGACCCAGTACTTC. The variable domain in full, completed from reference TRBV7-2 and TRBJ2-5, reads GAGVSQSPSNKVTEKGKDVELRCDPISGHTALYWYRQSLGQGLEFLIYFQGNSAPDKSGLPSDRFSAERTGGSVSTLTIQRTQQEDSAVYLCASSWTGTATQYFGPGTRLLVL.

This clone was seen only once. V is TRBV15 and J is TRBJ1-5; a weak D match, TRBD1 (5 bases). V was shortened by 5 bases and J by 4 bases, with 15 bases between the two germline ends. Germline V gene data show CDR1 as LNHNV and CDR2 as YYDKDF (reference sequence). CDR3 size: 15 residues. Here the CDR3 reads CATSPYNDRNQPQHF. In DNA, the CDR3 is TGTGCCACCAGCCCTTATAACGACAGAAATCAGCCCCAGCATTTT.